The 4 T cell receptor beta chains reported below all come from one sample, sequenced in a study of blood T cell repertoires in COVID-19. The data were produced by immunoSEQ multiplex PCR, yet TCRdb's version contains in-frame clones alone and is incomplete. The sample gives nearly 400,000 clones, roughly 86% of which show up once; 1.5% to 2% is in the top ten. The sequenced material came from PBMCs or T cells enriched from blood (not recorded which). Receptors originate from a woman aged 25 to 45 who had recovered from COVID-19.

This chain uses TRBV7-9 with TRBJ2-3; 8 nucleotides match TRBD2. Germline V gene sequence: CDR1 SEHNR, CDR2 FQNEAQ (reference sequence). The CDR3 is made up of 14 amino acids. The J segment lost 6 bases and the V segment lost 5 bases, leaving 7 bases of the junction unmatched. The CDR3 spells CASSRGTRRDTQYF. The CDR3 DNA follows: TGTGCCAGCAGCAGGGGGACTAGGCGGGATACGCAGTATTTT.

A single count supports this clone. The chain links TRBV7-3 to TRBJ2-1, with TRBD2 matching 7 bases. Germline CDR1 is SGHTA and CDR2 is FQGTGA. This CDR3 contains 15 residues. The V gene end was trimmed by 2 bases and the J gene end by 3 bases; junction bases not matched to a gene: 4. CDR3 loop: CASSLLSSGYNEQFF. The CDR3, as DNA: TGTGCCAGCAGCTTATTGTCTAGCGGCTACAATGAGCAGTTCTTC.

The chain links TRBV13 to TRBJ2-4; D is possibly TRBD2 (6 bases). Germline V CDR1 and CDR2: PRHDT, FYEKMQ (reference sequence). V lost 1 base and J lost 0, with 19 bases in between. CDR3 length: 19 amino acids. In DNA, the CDR3 is TGTGCCAGCAGCTTAGCGGGGGAGGCTCCACCACCAGCCAAAAACATTCAGTACTTC. It specifies CASSLAGEAPPPAKNIQYF. Drawing the rest from reference TRBV13 and TRBJ2-4, the complete variable domain is AAGVIQSPRHLIKEKRETATLKCYPIPRHDTVYWYQQGPGQDPQFLISFYEKMQSDKGSIPDRFSAQQFSDYHSELNMSSLELGDSALYFCASSLAGEAPPPAKNIQYFGAGTRLSVL.

CDR3 DNA sequence: TGCGCCAGCAGCCCGTGGGTAGGGGAAGTGGGCACTGAAGCTTTCTTT. Amino acids: CASSPWVGEVGTEAFF. The chain employs TRBV4-1 and TRBJ1-1, with D possibly matching TRBD1 (5 bases). The CDR3 runs to 16 residues. The V and J ends lost 4 bases and 4 bases respectively, with 19 bases between them. Looked up from germline, CDR1 is MGHRA and CDR2 is YSYEKL.